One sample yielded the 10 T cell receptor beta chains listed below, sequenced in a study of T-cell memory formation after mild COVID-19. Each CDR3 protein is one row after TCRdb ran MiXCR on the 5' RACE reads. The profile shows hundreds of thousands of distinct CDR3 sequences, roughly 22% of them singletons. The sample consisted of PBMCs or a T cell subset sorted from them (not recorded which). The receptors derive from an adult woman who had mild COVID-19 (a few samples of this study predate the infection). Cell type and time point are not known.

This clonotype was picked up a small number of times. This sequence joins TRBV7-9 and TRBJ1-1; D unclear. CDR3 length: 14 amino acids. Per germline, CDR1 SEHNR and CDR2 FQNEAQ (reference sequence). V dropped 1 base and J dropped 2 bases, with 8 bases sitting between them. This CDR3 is CASSLVGTNTEAFF. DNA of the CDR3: TGTGCCAGCAGCTTAGTCGGCACCAACACTGAAGCTTTCTTT.

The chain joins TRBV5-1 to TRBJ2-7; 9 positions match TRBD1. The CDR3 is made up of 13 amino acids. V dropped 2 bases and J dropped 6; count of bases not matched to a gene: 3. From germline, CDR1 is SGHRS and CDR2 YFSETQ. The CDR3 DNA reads TGCGCCAGCAGCTTCGGACAGGGGCGCGAGCAGTACTTC. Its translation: CASSFGQGREQYF.

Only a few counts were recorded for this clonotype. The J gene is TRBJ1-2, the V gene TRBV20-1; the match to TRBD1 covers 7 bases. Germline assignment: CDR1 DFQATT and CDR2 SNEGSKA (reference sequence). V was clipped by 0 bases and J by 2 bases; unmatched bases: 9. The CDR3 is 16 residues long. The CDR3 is CSARDDRASLNYGYTF. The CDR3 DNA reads TGCAGTGCTAGAGATGACAGGGCCAGCCTAAACTATGGCTACACCTTC.

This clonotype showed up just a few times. The chain's CDR3 is CASSLLIGLFYGYTF. CDR3 DNA: TGTGCCAGCAGCTTACTTATTGGGCTTTTTTATGGCTACACCTTC. This rearrangement joins TRBV7-2 to TRBJ1-2; D remains unclear. Trimming took 2 bases from V and 5 from J, leaving 15 bases between them. Germline V lookup: CDR1 SGHTA, CDR2 FQGNSA. The CDR3 covers 15 residues.

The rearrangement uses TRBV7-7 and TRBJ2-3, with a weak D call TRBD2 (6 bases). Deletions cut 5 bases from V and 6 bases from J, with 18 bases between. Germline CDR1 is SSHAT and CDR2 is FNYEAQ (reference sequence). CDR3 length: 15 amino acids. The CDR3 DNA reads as TGTGCCAGCAGCGATGGACCCGGAGGGCTGGATACGCAGTATTTT. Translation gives CASSDGPGGLDTQYF.

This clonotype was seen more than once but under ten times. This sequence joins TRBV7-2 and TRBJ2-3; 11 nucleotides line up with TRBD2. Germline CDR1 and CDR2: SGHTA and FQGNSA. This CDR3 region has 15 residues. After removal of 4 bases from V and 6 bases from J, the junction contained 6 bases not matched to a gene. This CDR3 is CASSSLAGGWDTQYF. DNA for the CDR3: TGTGCCAGCAGCTCTCTAGCGGGAGGCTGGGATACGCAGTATTTT.

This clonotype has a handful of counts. In DNA, the CDR3 is TGCGCCAGCAGCCAAGAAGGATACGGACGGGGCGAGCAGTACTTC. Translated, it gives CASSQEGYGRGEQYF. V gene TRBV4-3 combines with J gene TRBJ2-7; D is perhaps TRBD2 (5 bases). The CDR3 totals 15 residues. Trimming pared 0 bases from V and 6 bases from J, leaving 15 bases between. Germline V gene lookup returns CDR1 LGHNA and CDR2 YSLEER.

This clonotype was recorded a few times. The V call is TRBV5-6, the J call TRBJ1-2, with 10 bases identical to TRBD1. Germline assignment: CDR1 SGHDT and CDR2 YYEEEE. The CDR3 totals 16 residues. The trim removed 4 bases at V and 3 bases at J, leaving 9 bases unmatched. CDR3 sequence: CASSRPGTGAHYGYTF. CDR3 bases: TGTGCCAGCAGCCGGCCGGGGACAGGGGCTCACTATGGCTACACCTTC.

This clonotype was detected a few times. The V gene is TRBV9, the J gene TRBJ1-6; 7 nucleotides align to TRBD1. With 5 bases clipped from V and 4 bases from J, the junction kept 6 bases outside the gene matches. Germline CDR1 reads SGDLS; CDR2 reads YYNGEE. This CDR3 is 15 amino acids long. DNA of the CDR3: TGTGCCAGCAGTCTTACAGGGGAGTATAATTCACCCCTCCACTTT. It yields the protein CASSLTGEYNSPLHF.

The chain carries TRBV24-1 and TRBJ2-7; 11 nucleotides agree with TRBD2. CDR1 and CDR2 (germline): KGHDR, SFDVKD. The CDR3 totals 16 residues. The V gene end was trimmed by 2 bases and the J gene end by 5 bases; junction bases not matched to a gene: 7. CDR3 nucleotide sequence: TGTGCCACCAGTGATTCCCTAGCGGGGGGACCAGACGAGCAGTACTTC. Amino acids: CATSDSLAGGPDEQYF.